These T cell receptor beta chains were read from a single sample in a study of control samples from healthy donors and cancer patients. Using immunoSEQ multiplex PCR, the repertoire was profiled, and TCRdb retains in-frame clones only, with some absent. The table records around 180,000 clones, 88% of them present only once. The sample was blood. All receptors come from a woman aged 25 to 39 in good health. CDR3s include the opening cysteine and the closing phenylalanine or tryptophan. Fields, in order: clone size, D gene, V gene, J gene, CDR3 protein, CDR3 DNA. D genes are given only for firm matches. Expanded clones are given a class, and other clones once, few, many or no size at all.

size: -
D: -
V: TRBV11-2
J: TRBJ1-4
CDR3: CASSLDSINEKLFF
DNA: TGTGCCAGCAGCTTAGACAGTATCAATGAAAAACTGTTTTTT

size: -
D: -
V: TRBV3-1/TRBV3-2
J: TRBJ2-6
CDR3: CASSPRPAGGANVLTF
DNA: TGTGCCAGCAGCCCCCGGCCTGCGGGTGGGGCCAACGTCCTGACTTTC

size: -
D: -
V: TRBV7-9
J: TRBJ1-6
CDR3: CASSSPENSPLHF
DNA: TGTGCCAGCAGCTCGCCGGAAAATTCACCCCTCCACTTT

size: few
D: -
V: TRBV6-2/TRBV6-3
J: TRBJ2-2
CDR3: CASSPGGTGELFF
DNA: TGTGCCAGCAGCCCCGGGGGTACCGGGGAGCTGTTTTTT

size: -
D: TRBD1
V: TRBV4-1
J: TRBJ2-3
CDR3: CASSRLSGQGAVDTQYF
DNA: TGCGCCAGCAGCCGGCTTTCGGGACAGGGGGCTGTAGATACGCAGTATTTT

size: -
D: -
V: TRBV28
J: TRBJ2-5
CDR3: CASSLSGSVETQYF
DNA: TGTGCCAGCAGTTTAAGTGGGAGCGTCGAGACCCAGTACTTC

size: few
D: TRBD1
V: TRBV7-9
J: TRBJ1-2
CDR3: CASSPPAGGLNGYTF
DNA: TGTGCCAGCAGCCCCCCTGCAGGGGGACTCAATGGCTACACCTTC

size: -
D: TRBD2
V: TRBV4-2
J: TRBJ2-5
CDR3: CASSQTLAGGQETQYF
DNA: TGTGCCAGCAGCCAAACCCTAGCGGGGGGTCAAGAGACCCAGTACTTC

size: -
D: TRBD2
V: TRBV19
J: TRBJ2-1
CDR3: CASSRREAAGGQFF
DNA: TGTGCCAGTAGTAGGCGGGAGGCCGCGGGGGGGCAGTTCTTC

size: -
D: TRBD1
V: TRBV19
J: TRBJ1-5
CDR3: CASSTGQVRSNQPQHF
DNA: TGTGCCAGTAGTACGGGACAGGTTCGTAGCAATCAGCCCCAGCATTTT

size: -
D: -
V: TRBV5-4
J: TRBJ2-3
CDR3: CASSLAGRITSTDTQYF
DNA: TGTGCCAGCAGCTTGGCCGGTAGAATCACTAGCACAGATACGCAGTATTTT

size: -
D: -
V: TRBV27
J: TRBJ2-3
CDR3: CASSLGGGRDTQYF
DNA: TGTGCCAGCAGTTTAGGAGGGGGCCGAGATACGCAGTATTTT

size: -
D: -
V: TRBV10-1
J: TRBJ2-7
CDR3: CASSSRDPSYEQYF
DNA: TGCGCCAGCAGTTCAAGGGACCCTTCCTACGAGCAGTACTTC

size: -
D: -
V: TRBV24-1
J: TRBJ1-5
CDR3: CATSGPGTSNQPQHF
DNA: TGTGCCACCAGTGGCCCCGGGACAAGCAATCAGCCCCAGCATTTT

size: -
D: -
V: TRBV5-4
J: TRBJ1-2
CDR3: CASSFRVGPYGYTF
DNA: TGTGCCAGCAGCTTTAGGGTAGGGCCCTATGGCTACACCTTC

size: once
D: -
V: TRBV30
J: TRBJ2-1
CDR3: CAWSVTSYNEQFF
DNA: TGTGCCTGGAGTGTAACCAGTTACAATGAGCAGTTCTTC

size: -
D: -
V: TRBV6-2/TRBV6-3
J: TRBJ2-1
CDR3: CASSYGGARYNEQFF
DNA: TGTGCCAGCAGTTACGGAGGGGCCAGGTACAATGAGCAGTTCTTC

size: -
D: -
V: TRBV25-1
J: TRBJ1-2
CDR3: CASSLKGLGSSGYTF
DNA: TGTGCCAGCAGTCTTAAAGGTTTAGGTTCGAGTGGCTACACCTTC

size: -
D: -
V: TRBV19
J: TRBJ1-1
CDR3: CASSHLPLGNPEAFF
DNA: TGTGCCAGTAGTCACTTACCCCTTGGTAACCCTGAAGCTTTCTTT

size: once
D: -
V: TRBV19
J: TRBJ1-2
CDR3: CASSISQATYGYTF
DNA: TGTGCCAGTAGTATATCTCAGGCGACCTATGGCTACACCTTC

size: -
D: -
V: TRBV7-8
J: TRBJ2-7
CDR3: CASGAGEQYF
DNA: TGTGCCAGCGGAGCGGGTGAGCAGTACTTC

size: -
D: -
V: TRBV29-1
J: TRBJ2-1
CDR3: CSVSGGKYNEQFF
DNA: TGCAGCGTTTCCGGCGGGAAATACAATGAGCAGTTCTTC

size: -
D: TRBD1
V: TRBV5-1
J: TRBJ1-2
CDR3: CASSLGAGTGVSNYGYTF
DNA: TGCGCCAGCAGCTTGGGAGCGGGGACAGGGGTTTCTAACTATGGCTACACCTTC

size: -
D: -
V: TRBV7-9
J: TRBJ2-1
CDR3: CASRGGEVGYNEQFF
DNA: TGTGCCAGCAGAGGAGGGGAGGTAGGCTACAATGAGCAGTTCTTC

size: few
D: TRBD1
V: TRBV7-8
J: TRBJ2-3
CDR3: CASSLDRGPLQLSSTDTQYF
DNA: TGTGCCAGCAGCTTAGACAGGGGGCCCCTCCAGCTATCAAGCACAGATACGCAGTATTTT

size: -
D: -
V: TRBV24-1
J: TRBJ2-5
CDR3: CATSDHGRETQYF
DNA: TGTGCCACCAGTGATCATGGGCGGGAGACCCAGTACTTC

size: -
D: -
V: TRBV9
J: TRBJ1-3
CDR3: CASSVAGITGNTIYF
DNA: TGTGCCAGCAGCGTAGCGGGTATAACTGGAAACACCATATATTTT

size: -
D: TRBD2
V: TRBV5-1
J: TRBJ2-2
CDR3: CASSLEPGRAGELFF
DNA: TGCGCCAGCAGCTTGGAACCAGGGAGGGCCGGGGAGCTGTTTTTT

size: -
D: -
V: TRBV23-1
J: TRBJ1-1
CDR3: CASSRRQNTEAFF
DNA: TGCGCCAGCAGTCGGCGGCAAAACACTGAAGCTTTCTTT

size: -
D: -
V: TRBV5-4
J: TRBJ2-3
CDR3: CASRGMEGALPQADTQYF
DNA: TGTGCCAGCAGGGGGATGGAGGGGGCCCTCCCACAGGCAGATACGCAGTATTTT

size: -
D: -
V: TRBV5-5
J: TRBJ1-2
CDR3: CASSPGYGYTF
DNA: TGTGCCAGCAGCCCAGGTTATGGCTACACCTTC

size: -
D: -
V: TRBV11-2
J: TRBJ1-6
CDR3: CASSPDGMGTTNSPLHF
DNA: TGTGCCAGCAGCCCCGACGGAATGGGAACCACAAATTCACCCCTCCACTTT

size: -
D: TRBD2
V: TRBV10-2
J: TRBJ2-7
CDR3: CASSLGRPPAEQYF
DNA: TGCGCCAGCAGCCTCGGGAGGCCCCCCGCCGAGCAGTACTTC

size: -
D: -
V: TRBV30
J: TRBJ1-1
CDR3: CAYRDLNTEAFF
DNA: TGTGCCTACCGAGACTTGAACACTGAAGCTTTCTTT

size: -
D: -
V: TRBV6-5
J: TRBJ1-1
CDR3: CASSYRDDTEAFF
DNA: TGTGCCAGCAGTTACAGGGACGACACTGAAGCTTTCTTT

size: -
D: TRBD1
V: TRBV19
J: TRBJ1-1
CDR3: CASSARDRSSTEAFF
DNA: TGTGCCAGTAGTGCCAGGGACAGGTCAAGCACTGAAGCTTTCTTT

size: -
D: -
V: TRBV27
J: TRBJ1-2
CDR3: CASSLGDTQDRTYGYTF
DNA: TGTGCCAGCAGTTTAGGGGACACCCAAGACCGTACTTATGGCTACACCTTC

size: -
D: -
V: TRBV13
J: TRBJ1-1
CDR3: CASSLATEAFF
DNA: TGTGCCAGCAGCTTGGCCACTGAAGCTTTCTTT

size: -
D: TRBD1
V: TRBV6-5
J: TRBJ1-2
CDR3: CATGTGSIGYTF
DNA: TGTGCCACCGGGACAGGATCTATCGGCTACACCTTC

size: once
D: TRBD1
V: TRBV24-1
J: TRBJ1-5
CDR3: CATSERTGVGSNQPQHF
DNA: TGTGCCACCAGTGAGCGGACAGGGGTTGGTAGCAATCAGCCCCAGCATTTT

size: -
D: -
V: TRBV6-5
J: TRBJ1-6
CDR3: CASRGLINSPLHF
DNA: TGTGCCAGCAGGGGACTGATCAATTCACCCCTCCACTTT

size: -
D: -
V: TRBV7-2
J: TRBJ1-5
CDR3: CASSLDKGGGNQPQHF
DNA: TGTGCCAGCAGCTTAGATAAAGGGGGAGGCAATCAGCCCCAGCATTTT

size: -
D: -
V: TRBV5-1
J: TRBJ1-1
CDR3: CASSDSDGNTEAFF
DNA: TGCGCCAGCAGCGACTCCGACGGGAACACTGAAGCTTTCTTT

size: few
D: TRBD1
V: TRBV23-1
J: TRBJ1-3
CDR3: CASRGDRGNTIYF
DNA: TGCGCCAGCAGGGGGGACAGGGGAAACACCATATATTTT

size: -
D: -
V: TRBV3-1/TRBV3-2
J: TRBJ2-6
CDR3: CASSQEPLYSGANVLTF
DNA: TGTGCCAGCAGCCAAGAGCCCCTCTACTCTGGGGCCAACGTCCTGACTTTC

size: -
D: TRBD2
V: TRBV19
J: TRBJ2-1
CDR3: CASRMGTSGGKQFF
DNA: TGTGCCAGTAGAATGGGGACTAGCGGGGGGAAGCAGTTCTTC

size: -
D: -
V: TRBV2
J: TRBJ1-1
CDR3: CASSERVMMNTEAFF
DNA: TGTGCCAGCAGTGAAAGAGTTATGATGAACACTGAAGCTTTCTTT

size: -
D: -
V: TRBV24-1
J: TRBJ2-3
CDR3: CATSDGSTDTQYF
DNA: TGTGCCACCAGTGATGGCAGCACAGATACGCAGTATTTT

size: -
D: -
V: TRBV19
J: TRBJ2-2
CDR3: CASSATENTGELFF
DNA: TGTGCCAGTAGTGCGACAGAAAACACCGGGGAGCTGTTTTTT

size: -
D: -
V: TRBV24-1
J: TRBJ1-1
CDR3: CATSVGTEAFF
DNA: TGTGCCACCAGTGTGGGGACTGAAGCTTTCTTT

size: -
D: TRBD1
V: TRBV6-5
J: TRBJ1-1
CDR3: CASRADRRNTEAFF
DNA: TGTGCCAGCAGAGCGGACAGGAGGAACACTGAAGCTTTCTTT

size: -
D: -
V: TRBV19
J: TRBJ2-1
CDR3: CASSNGPSYSYNEQFF
DNA: TGTGCCAGTAGTAACGGGCCCTCCTACTCCTACAATGAGCAGTTCTTC

size: -
D: -
V: TRBV27
J: TRBJ2-3
CDR3: CASSRGFTDTQYF
DNA: TGTGCCAGCAGCCGGGGGTTCACAGATACGCAGTATTTT

size: few
D: -
V: TRBV2
J: TRBJ2-7
CDR3: CASSGGRSYEQYF
DNA: TGTGCCAGCAGTGGCGGTAGATCCTACGAGCAGTACTTC

size: -
D: TRBD2
V: TRBV4-1
J: TRBJ2-3
CDR3: CASSQGGASGAVDTQYF
DNA: TGCGCCAGCAGCCAAGGAGGGGCTAGCGGGGCGGTGGATACGCAGTATTTT

size: -
D: TRBD1
V: TRBV13
J: TRBJ2-3
CDR3: CASSSGQGSTDTQYF
DNA: TGTGCCAGCAGCTCCGGACAGGGGAGCACAGATACGCAGTATTTT

size: once
D: -
V: TRBV28
J: TRBJ2-1
CDR3: CASLGISYNEQFF
DNA: TGTGCCAGCTTAGGGATTTCCTACAATGAGCAGTTCTTC

size: -
D: TRBD1
V: TRBV27
J: TRBJ1-4
CDR3: CASREIDREEGKLFF
DNA: TGTGCCAGCAGAGAAATCGACAGGGAAGAGGGAAAACTGTTTTTT

size: -
D: -
V: TRBV12-3/TRBV12-4
J: TRBJ1-2
CDR3: CASSLLGAGYTF
DNA: TGTGCCAGCAGTTTACTGGGGGCGGGCTACACCTTC